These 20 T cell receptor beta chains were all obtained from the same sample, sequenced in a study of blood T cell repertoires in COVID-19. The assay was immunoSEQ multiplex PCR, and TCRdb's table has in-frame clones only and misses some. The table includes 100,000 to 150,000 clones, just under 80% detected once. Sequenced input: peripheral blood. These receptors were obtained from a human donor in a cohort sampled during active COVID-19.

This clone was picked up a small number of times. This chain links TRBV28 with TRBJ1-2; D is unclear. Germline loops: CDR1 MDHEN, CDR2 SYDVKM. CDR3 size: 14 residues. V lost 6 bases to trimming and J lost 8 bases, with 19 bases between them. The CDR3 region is CASRAQEGLPGYTF. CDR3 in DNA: TGTGCCAGCAGAGCCCAAGAGGGCCTCCCCGGCTACACCTTC.

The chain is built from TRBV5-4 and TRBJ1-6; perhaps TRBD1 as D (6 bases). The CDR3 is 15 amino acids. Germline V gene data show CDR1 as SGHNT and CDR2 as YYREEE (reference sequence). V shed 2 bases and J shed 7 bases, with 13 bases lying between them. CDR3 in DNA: TGTGCCAGCAGCTTTTGGGGCAGGGGAAATTCACCCCTCCACTTT. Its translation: CASSFWGRGNSPLHF. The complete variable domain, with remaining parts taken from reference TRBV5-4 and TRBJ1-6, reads ETGVTQSPTHLIKTRGQQVTLRCSSQSGHNTVSWYQQALGQGPQFIFQYYREEENGRGNFPPRFSGLQFPNYSSELNVNALELDDSALYLCASSFWGRGNSPLHFGNGTRLTVT.

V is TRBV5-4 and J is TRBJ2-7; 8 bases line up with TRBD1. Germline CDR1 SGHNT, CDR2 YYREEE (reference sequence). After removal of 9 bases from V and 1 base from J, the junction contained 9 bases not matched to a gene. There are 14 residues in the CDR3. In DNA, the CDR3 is TGTGCCACCTCAGGGGGCCTTGGATCCTACGAGCAGTACTTC. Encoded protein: CATSGGLGSYEQYF.

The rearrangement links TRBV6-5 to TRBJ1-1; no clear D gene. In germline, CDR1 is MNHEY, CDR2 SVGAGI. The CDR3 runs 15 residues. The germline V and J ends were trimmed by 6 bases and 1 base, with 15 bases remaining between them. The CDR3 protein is CASRPDGVGNTEAFF. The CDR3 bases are TGTGCCAGCAGACCCGACGGGGTCGGGAACACTGAAGCTTTCTTT.

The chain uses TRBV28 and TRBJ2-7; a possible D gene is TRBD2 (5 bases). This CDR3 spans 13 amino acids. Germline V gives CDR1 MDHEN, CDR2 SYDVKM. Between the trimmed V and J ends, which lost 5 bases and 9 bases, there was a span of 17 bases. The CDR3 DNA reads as TGTGCCAGCAGTACCGGGTCCCTAAGCGGGCAGTACTTC. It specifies CASSTGSLSGQYF. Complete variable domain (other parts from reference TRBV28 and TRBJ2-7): DVKVTQSSRYLVKRTGEKVFLECVQDMDHENMFWYRQDPGLGLRLIYFSYDVKMKEKGDIPEGYSVSREKKERFSLILESASTNQTSMYLCASSTGSLSGQYFGPGTRLTVT.

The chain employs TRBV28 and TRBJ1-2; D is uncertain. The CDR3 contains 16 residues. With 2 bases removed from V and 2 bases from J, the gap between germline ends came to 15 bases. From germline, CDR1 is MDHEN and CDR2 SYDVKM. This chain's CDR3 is CASSLILRTGNYGYTF. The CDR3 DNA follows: TGTGCCAGCAGTTTAATACTTAGGACGGGAAACTATGGCTACACCTTC.

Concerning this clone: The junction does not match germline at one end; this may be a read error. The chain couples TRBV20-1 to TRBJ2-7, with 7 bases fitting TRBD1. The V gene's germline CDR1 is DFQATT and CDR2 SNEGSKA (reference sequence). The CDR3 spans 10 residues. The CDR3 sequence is CSARGTGNLF. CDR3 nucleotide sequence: TGCAGTGCTAGAGGGACAGGAAACCTCTTC.

The CDR3 region has the DNA TGTGCCAGCAGCTTGGCGGAGCAAGAGACCCAGTACTTC. Amino acid sequence: CASSLAEQETQYF. This chain joins TRBV11-3 and TRBJ2-5; D not resolved. Germline V lookup: CDR1 SGHNT, CDR2 YENEEA. This CDR3 is built from 13 residues. V lost 3 bases, J lost 2 bases, and 7 bases lay in between.

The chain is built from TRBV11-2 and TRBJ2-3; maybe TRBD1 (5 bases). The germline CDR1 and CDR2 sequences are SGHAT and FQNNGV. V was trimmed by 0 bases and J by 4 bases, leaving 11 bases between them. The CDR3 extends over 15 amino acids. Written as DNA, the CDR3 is TGTGCCAGCAGCTTAGATCTATCCAGGGCAGATACGCAGTATTTT. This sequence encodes CASSLDLSRADTQYF.

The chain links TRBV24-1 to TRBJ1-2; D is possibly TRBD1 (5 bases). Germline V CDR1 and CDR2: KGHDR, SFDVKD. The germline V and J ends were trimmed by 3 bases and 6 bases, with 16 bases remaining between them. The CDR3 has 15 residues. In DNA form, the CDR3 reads TGTGCCACCAGTGATCCGGACACGGTATTAGATGGCTACACCTTC. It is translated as CATSDPDTVLDGYTF.

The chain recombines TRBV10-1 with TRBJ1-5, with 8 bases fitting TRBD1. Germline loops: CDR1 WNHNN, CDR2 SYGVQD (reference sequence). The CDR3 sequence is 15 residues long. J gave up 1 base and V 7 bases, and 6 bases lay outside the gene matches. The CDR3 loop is CASTGQGLSNQPQHF. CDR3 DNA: TGCGCCAGCACCGGACAGGGACTAAGCAATCAGCCCCAGCATTTT.

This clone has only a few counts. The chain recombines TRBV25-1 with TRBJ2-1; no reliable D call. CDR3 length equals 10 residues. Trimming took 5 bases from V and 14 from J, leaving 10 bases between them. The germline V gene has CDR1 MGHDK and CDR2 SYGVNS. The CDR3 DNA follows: TGTGCCAGCAGTTACGGGTCTAAGTTCTTC. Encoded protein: CASSYGSKFF.

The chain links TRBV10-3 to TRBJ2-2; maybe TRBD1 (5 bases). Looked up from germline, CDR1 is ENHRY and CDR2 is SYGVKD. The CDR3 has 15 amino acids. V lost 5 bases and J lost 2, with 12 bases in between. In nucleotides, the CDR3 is TGTGCCATCAGTCAGGGTGGATCAAACACCGGGGAGCTGTTTTTT. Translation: CAISQGGSNTGELFF.

The CDR3 loop is CASSDPGQPQLEQYF. CDR3 DNA sequence: TGTGCCAGCAGTGACCCGGGACAGCCCCAACTGGAGCAGTACTTC. V and J are TRBV6-4 and TRBJ2-7, with TRBD1 identical over 7 bases. V lost 2 bases to trimming and J lost 7 bases; unmatched junction nucleotides: 11. The CDR3 loop spans 15 amino acids. Germline values: CDR1 MRHNA, CDR2 SNTAGT.

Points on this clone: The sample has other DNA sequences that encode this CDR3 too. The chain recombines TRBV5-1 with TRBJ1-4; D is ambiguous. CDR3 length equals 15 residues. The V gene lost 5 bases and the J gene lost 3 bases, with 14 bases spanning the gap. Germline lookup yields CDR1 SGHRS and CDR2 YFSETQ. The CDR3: CASRLTTISNEKLFF. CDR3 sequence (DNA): TGCGCCAGCAGACTAACGACTATTTCTAATGAAAAACTGTTTTTT.

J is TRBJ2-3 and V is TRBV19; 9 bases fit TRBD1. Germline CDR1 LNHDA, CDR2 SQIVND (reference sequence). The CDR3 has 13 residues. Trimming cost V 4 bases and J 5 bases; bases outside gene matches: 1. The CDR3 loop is CASSRQGGDTQYF. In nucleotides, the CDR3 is TGTGCCAGTAGTAGACAGGGGGGAGATACGCAGTATTTT.

CDR3 in amino acids: CATSRDRGEQFF. The DNA for the CDR3 is TGTGCCACCAGCAGAGATCGGGGTGAGCAGTTCTTC. The chain uses TRBV15 and TRBJ2-1; perhaps TRBD2 as D (5 bases). CDR3 length equals 12 residues. The germline V gene has CDR1 LNHNV and CDR2 YYDKDF (reference sequence). Trimming took 0 bases from V and 9 from J, leaving 6 bases between them. The full variable domain, with the rest looked up from reference TRBV15 and TRBJ2-1, is DAMVIQNPRYQVTQFGKPVTLSCSQTLNHNVMYWYQQKSSQAPKLLFHYYDKDFNNEADTPDNFQSRRPNTSFCFLDIRSPGLGDTAMYLCATSRDRGEQFFGPGTRLTVL.

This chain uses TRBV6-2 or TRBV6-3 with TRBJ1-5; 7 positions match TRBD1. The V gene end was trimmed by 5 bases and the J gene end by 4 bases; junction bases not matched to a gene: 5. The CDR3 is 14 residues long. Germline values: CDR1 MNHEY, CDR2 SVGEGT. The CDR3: CASSRQGMNQPQHF. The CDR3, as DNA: TGTGCCAGCAGTCGACAGGGAATGAATCAGCCCCAGCATTTT.

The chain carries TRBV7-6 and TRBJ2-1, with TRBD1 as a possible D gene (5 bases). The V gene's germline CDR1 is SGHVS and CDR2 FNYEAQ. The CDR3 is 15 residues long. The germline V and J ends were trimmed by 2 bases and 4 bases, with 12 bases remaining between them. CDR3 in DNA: TGTGCCAGCAGCTTATCGGCAGGGCCTTACAATGAGCAGTTCTTC. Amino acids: CASSLSAGPYNEQFF. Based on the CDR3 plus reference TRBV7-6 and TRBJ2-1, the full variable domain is GAGVSQSPRYKVTKRGQDVALRCDPISGHVSLYWYRQALGQGPEFLTYFNYEAQQDKSGLPNDRFSAERPEGSISTLTIQRTEQRDSAMYRCASSLSAGPYNEQFFGPGTRLTVL.

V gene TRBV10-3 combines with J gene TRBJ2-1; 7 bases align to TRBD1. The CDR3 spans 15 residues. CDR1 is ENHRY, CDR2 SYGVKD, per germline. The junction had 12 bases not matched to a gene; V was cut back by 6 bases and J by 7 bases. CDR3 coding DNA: TGTGCCATCAGCATACAGGGGAAACGAAGGAATGAGCAGTTCTTC. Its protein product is CAISIQGKRRNEQFF.